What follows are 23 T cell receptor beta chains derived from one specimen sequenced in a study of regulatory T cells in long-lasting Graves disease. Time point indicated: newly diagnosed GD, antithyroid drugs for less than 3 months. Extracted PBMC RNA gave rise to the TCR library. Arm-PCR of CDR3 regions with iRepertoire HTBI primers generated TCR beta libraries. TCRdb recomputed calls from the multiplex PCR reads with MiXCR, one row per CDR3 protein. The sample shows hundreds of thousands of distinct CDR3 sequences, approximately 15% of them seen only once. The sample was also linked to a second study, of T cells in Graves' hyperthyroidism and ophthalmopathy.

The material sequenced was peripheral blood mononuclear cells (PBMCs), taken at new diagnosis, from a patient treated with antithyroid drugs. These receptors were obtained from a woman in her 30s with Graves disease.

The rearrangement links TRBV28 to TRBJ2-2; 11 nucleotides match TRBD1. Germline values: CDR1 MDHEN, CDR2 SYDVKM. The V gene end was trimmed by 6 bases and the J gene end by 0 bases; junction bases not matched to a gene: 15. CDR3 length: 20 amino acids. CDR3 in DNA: TGTGCCAGCAGACCGCCGGGACAGGGGGTCCGACTTACGAACACCGGGGAGCTGTTTTTT. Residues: CASRPPGQGVRLTNTGELFF.

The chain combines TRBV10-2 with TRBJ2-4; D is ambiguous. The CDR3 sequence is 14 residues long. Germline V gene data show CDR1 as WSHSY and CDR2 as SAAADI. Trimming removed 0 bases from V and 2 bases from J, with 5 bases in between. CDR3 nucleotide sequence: TGCGCCAGCAGTGAGTCGAGCACCAAAAACATTCAGTACTTC. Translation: CASSESSTKNIQYF.

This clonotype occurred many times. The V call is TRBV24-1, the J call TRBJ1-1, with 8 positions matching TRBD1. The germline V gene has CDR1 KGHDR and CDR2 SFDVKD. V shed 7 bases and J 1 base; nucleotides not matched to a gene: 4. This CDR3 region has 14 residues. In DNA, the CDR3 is TGTGCCACCAGGACAGGGGCCTCGAACACTGAAGCTTTCTTT. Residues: CATRTGASNTEAFF.

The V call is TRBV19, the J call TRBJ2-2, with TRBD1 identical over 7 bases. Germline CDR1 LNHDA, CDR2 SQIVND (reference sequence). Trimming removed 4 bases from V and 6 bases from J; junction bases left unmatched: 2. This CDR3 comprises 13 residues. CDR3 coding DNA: TGTGCCAGTAGTACCACAGGGGCCGGGGAGCTGTTTTTT. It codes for CASSTTGAGELFF. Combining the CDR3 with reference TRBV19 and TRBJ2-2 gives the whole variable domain DGGITQSPKYLFRKEGQNVTLSCEQNLNHDAMYWYRQDPGQGLRLIYYSQIVNDFQKGDIAEGYSVSREKKESFPLTVTSAQKNPTAFYLCASSTTGAGELFFGEGSRLTVL.

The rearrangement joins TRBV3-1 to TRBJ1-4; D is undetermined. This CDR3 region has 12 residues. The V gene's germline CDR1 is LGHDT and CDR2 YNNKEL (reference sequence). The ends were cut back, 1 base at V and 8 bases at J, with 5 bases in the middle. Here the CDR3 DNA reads TGTGCCAGCAGCCAAGGGCGGGAAAAACTGTTTTTT. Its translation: CASSQGREKLFF. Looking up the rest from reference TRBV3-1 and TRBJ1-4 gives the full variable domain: DTAVSQTPKYLVTQMGNDKSIKCEQNLGHDTMYWYKQDSKKFLKIMFSYNNKELIINETVPNRFSPKSPDKAHLNLHINSLELGDSAVYFCASSQGREKLFFGSGTQLSVL.

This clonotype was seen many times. The CDR3 loop is CASSYISVENTEAFF. The CDR3 DNA follows: TGTGCCAGCAGTTACATAAGTGTGGAGAACACTGAAGCTTTCTTT. V gene TRBV6-5 combines with J gene TRBJ1-1; no reliable D call. V was trimmed by 2 bases and J by 1 base, leaving 11 bases between them. Germline V gene data show CDR1 as MNHEY and CDR2 as SVGAGI. The CDR3 totals 15 residues.

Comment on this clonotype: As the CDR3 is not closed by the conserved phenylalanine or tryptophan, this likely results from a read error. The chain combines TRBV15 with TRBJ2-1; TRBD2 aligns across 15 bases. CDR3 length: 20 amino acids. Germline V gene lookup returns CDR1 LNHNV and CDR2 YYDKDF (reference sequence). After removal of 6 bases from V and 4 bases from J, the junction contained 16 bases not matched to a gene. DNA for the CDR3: TGTGCCACCAGTCCGGCCCGGGGACTAGCGGGAGGCAAAATGTACAATGAGCAGTTCGTC. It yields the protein CATSPARGLAGGKMYNEQFV.

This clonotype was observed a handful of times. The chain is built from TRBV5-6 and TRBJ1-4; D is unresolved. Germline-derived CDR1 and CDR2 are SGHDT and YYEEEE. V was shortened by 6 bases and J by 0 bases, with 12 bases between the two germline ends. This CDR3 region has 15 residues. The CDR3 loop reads CASTSRPATNEKLFF. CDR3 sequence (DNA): TGTGCCAGCACTTCCCGACCTGCAACTAATGAAAAACTGTTTTTT.

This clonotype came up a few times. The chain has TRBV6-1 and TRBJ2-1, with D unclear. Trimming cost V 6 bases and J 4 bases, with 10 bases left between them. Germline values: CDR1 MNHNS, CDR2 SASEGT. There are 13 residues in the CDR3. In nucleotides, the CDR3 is TGTGCCAGCAGGGCAGTTTTTTACAATGAGCAGTTCTTC. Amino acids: CASRAVFYNEQFF.

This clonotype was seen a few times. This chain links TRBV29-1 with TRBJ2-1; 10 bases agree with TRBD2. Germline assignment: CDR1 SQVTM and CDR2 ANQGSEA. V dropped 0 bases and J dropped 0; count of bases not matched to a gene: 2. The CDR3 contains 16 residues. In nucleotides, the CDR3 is TGCAGCGTTGAAGATGGACTAGCGGACTCCTACAATGAGCAGTTCTTC. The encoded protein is CSVEDGLADSYNEQFF.

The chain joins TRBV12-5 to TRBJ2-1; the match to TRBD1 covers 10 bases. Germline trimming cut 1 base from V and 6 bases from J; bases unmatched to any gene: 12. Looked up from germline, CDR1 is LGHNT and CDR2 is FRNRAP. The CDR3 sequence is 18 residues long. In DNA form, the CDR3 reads TGTGCTAGTGGTTTGGCATCCCCGGGACAGGGGACGGTCAATGAGCAGTTCTTC. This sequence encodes CASGLASPGQGTVNEQFF.

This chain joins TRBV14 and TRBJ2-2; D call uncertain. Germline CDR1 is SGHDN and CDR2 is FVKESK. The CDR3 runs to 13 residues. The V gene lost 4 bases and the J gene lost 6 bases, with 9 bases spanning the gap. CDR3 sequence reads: CASSRQTPGELFF. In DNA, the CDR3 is TGTGCCAGCAGCCGCCAGACCCCCGGGGAGCTGTTTTTT.

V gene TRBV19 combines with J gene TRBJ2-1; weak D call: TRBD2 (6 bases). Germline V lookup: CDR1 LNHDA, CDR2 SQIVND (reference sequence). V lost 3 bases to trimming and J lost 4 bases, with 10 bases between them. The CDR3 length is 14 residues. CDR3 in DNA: TGTGCCAGTAGTATGGGAGGAGCTTACAATGAGCAGTTCTTC. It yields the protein CASSMGGAYNEQFF.

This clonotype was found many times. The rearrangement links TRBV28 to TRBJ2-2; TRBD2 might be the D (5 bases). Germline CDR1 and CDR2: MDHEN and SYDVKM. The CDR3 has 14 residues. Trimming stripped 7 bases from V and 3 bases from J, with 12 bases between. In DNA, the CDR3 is TGTGCCAGCACCGGGGTCGTTGACACCGGGGAGCTGTTTTTT. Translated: CASTGVVDTGELFF.

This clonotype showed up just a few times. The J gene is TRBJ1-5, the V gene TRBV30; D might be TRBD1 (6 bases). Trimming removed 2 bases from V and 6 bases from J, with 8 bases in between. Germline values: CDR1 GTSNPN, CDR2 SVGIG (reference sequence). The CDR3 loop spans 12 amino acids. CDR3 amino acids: CAWSRGPQPQHF. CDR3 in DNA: TGTGCCTGGAGTCGGGGGCCTCAGCCCCAGCATTTT.

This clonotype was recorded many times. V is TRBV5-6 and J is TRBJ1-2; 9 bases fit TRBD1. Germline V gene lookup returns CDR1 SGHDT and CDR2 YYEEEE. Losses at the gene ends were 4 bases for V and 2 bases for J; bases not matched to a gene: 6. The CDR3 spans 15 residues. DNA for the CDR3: TGTGCCAGCAGCCTCGGACAGGGGACAAACTATGGCTACACCTTC. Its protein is CASSLGQGTNYGYTF.

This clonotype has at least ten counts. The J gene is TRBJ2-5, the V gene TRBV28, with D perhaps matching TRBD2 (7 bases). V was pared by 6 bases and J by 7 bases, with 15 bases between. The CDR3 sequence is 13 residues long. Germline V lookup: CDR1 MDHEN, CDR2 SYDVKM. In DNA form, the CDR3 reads TGTGCCAGCAGGGGGGGGCAGGCTGGGACCCAGTACTTC. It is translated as CASRGGQAGTQYF.

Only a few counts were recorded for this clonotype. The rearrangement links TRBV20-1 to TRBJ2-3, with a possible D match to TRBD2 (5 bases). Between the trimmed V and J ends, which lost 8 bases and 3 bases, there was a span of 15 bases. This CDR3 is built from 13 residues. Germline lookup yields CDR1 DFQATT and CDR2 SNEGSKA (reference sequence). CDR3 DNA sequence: TGCAGTCCAAGAGGGTTGGGGACAGATACGCAGTATTTT. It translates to CSPRGLGTDTQYF.

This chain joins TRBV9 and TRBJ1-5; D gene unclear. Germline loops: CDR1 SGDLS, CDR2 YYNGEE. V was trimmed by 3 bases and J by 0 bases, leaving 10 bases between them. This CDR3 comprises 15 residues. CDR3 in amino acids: CASSAGEYSNQPQHF. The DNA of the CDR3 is TGTGCCAGCAGCGCCGGGGAGTATAGCAATCAGCCCCAGCATTTT.

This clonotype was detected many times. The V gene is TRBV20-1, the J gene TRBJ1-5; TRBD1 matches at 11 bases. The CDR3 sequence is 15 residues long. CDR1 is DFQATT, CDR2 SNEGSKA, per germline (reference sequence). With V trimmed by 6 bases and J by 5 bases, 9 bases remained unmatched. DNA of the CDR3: TGCAGTGCCTCTCCCGGACAGGGGGCTTATCAGCCCCAGCATTTT. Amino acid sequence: CSASPGQGAYQPQHF.

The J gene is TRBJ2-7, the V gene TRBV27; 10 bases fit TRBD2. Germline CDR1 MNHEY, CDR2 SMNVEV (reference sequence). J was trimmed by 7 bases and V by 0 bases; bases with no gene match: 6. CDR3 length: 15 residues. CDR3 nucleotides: TGTGCCAGCAGTTTATCTACTAGCGGGAAACGGGAGCAGTACTTC. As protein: CASSLSTSGKREQYF.

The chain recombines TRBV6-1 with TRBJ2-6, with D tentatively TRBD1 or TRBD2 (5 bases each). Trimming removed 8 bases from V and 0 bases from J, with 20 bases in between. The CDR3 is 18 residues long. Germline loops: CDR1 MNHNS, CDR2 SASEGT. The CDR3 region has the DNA TGTGCCAGCCTCGCCCTTGGGGAGAGGGGCTCTGGGGCCAACGTCCTGACTTTC. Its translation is CASLALGERGSGANVLTF.

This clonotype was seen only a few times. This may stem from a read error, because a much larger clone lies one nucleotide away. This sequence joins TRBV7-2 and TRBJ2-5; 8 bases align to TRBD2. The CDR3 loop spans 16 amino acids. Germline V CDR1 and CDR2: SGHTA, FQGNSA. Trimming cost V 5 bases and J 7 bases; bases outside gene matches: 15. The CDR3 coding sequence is TGTGCCAGCAGCGCCTTTCCAGCGGGAGTTGGAGGGACCCAGTACTTC. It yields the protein CASSAFPAGVGGTQYF.